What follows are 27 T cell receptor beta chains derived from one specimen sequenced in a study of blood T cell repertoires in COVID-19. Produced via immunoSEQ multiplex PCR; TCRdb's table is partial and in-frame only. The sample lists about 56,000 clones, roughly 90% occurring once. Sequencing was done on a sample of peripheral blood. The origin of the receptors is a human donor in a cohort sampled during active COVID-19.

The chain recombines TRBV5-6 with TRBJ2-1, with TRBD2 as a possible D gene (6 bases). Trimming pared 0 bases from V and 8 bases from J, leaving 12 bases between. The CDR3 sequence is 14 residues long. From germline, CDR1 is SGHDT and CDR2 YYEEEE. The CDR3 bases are TGTGCCAGCAGCTTGGGCCGGGGAGGAGATGAGCAGTTCTTC. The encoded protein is CASSLGRGGDEQFF.

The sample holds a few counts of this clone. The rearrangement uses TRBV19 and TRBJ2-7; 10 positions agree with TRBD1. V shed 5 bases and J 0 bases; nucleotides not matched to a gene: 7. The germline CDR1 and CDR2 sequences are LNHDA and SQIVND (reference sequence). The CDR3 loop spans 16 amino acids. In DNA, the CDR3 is TGTGCCAGTAGTCCCAGGACAGGGGGGAGCTCCTACGAGCAGTACTTC. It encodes CASSPRTGGSSYEQYF.

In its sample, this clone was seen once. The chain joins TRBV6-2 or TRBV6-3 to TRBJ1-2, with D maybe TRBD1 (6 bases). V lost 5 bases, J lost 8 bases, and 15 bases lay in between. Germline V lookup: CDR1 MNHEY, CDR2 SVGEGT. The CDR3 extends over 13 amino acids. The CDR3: CASSQPPGQGYTF. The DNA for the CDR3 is TGTGCCAGCAGTCAACCGCCGGGACAAGGCTACACCTTC.

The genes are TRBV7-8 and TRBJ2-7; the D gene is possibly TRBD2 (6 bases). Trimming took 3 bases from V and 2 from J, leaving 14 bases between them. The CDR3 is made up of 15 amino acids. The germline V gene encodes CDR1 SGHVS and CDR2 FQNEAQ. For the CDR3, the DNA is TGTGCCAGCAGCTTGCCGGGACTGGTACCCTACGAGCAGTACTTC. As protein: CASSLPGLVPYEQYF. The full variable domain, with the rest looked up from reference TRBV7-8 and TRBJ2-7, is GAGVSQSPRYKVAKRGQDVALRCDPISGHVSLFWYQQALGQGPEFLTYFQNEAQLDKSGLPSDRFFAERPEGSVSTLKIQRTQQEDSAVYLCASSLPGLVPYEQYFGPGTRLTVT.

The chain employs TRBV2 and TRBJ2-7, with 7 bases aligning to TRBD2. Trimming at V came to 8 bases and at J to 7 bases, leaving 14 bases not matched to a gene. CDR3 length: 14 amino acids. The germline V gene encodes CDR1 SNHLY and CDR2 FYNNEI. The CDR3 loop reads CASLRLAESGEQYF. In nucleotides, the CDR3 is TGTGCCAGCCTGAGGCTAGCGGAGTCGGGGGAGCAGTACTTC. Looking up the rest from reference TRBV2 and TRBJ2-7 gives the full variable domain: EPEVTQTPSHQVTQMGQEVILRCVPISNHLYFYWYRQILGQKVEFLVSFYNNEISEKSEIFDDQFSVERPDGSNFTLKIRSTKLEDSAMYFCASLRLAESGEQYFGPGTRLTVT.

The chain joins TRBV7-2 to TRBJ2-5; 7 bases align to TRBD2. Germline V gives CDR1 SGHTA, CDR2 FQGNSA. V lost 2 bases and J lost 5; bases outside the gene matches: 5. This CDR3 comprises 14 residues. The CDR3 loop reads CASSLLGGEETQYF. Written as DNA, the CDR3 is TGTGCCAGCAGCTTACTGGGGGGGGAGGAGACCCAGTACTTC.

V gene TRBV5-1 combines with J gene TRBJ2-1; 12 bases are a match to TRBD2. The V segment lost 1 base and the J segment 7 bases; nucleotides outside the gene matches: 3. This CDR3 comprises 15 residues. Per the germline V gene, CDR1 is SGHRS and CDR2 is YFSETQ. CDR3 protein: CASSLMTSGGNEQFF. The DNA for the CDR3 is TGCGCCAGCAGCTTGATGACTAGCGGGGGAAATGAGCAGTTCTTC.

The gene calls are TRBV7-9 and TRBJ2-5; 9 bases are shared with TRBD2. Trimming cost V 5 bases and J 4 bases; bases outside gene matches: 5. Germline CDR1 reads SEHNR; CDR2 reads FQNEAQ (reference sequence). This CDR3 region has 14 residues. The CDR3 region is CASSRGLAPETQYF. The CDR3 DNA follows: TGTGCCAGCAGCAGGGGACTAGCCCCAGAGACCCAGTACTTC.

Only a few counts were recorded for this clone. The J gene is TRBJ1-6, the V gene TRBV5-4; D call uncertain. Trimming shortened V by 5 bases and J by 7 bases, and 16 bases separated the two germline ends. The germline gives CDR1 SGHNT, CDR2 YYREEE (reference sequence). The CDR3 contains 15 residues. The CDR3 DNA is TGTGCCAGCAGAGAAGGAGCAGGAGGGAATTCACCCCTCCACTTT. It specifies CASREGAGGNSPLHF.

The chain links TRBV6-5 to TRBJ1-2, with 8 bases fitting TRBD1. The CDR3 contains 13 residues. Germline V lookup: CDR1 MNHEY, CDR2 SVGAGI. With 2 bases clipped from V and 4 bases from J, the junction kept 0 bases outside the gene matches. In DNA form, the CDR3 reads TGTGCCAGCAGTTACCAGGGGGCCTATGGCTACACCTTC. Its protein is CASSYQGAYGYTF.

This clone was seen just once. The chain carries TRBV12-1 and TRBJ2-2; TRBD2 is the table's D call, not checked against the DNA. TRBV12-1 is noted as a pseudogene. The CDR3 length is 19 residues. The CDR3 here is CASSFFVVSSRTNTGELFF. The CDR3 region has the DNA TGTGCCAGCAGCTTTTTTGTTGTAAGTAGTCGAACGAACACCGGGGAGCTGTTTTTT.

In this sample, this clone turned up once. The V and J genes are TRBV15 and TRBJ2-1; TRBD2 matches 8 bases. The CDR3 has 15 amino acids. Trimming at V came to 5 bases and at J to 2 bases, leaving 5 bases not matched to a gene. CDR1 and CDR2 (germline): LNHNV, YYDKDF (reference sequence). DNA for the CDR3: TGTGCCACCAGCCTCGAAGCGGGGGCCTACAATGAGCAGTTCTTC. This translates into CATSLEAGAYNEQFF.

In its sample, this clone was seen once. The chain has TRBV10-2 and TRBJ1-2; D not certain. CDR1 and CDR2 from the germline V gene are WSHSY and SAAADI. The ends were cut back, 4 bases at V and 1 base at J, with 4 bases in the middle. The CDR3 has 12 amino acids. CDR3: CASSAINYGYTF. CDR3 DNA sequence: TGCGCCAGCAGTGCCATTAACTATGGCTACACCTTC.

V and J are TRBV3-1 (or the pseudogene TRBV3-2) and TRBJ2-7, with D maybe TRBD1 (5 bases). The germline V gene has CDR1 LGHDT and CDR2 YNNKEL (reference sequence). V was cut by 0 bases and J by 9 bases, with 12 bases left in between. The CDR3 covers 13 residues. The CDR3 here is CASSQEGRPGQYF. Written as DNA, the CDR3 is TGTGCCAGCAGCCAAGAGGGGCGGCCTGGGCAGTACTTC.

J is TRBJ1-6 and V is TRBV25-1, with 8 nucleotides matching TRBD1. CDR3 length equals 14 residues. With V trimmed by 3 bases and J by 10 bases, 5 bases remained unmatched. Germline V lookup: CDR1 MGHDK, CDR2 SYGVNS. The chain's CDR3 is CASSDTGGRSPLHF. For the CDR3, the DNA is TGTGCCAGCAGTGATACAGGGGGTCGGTCACCCCTCCACTTT.

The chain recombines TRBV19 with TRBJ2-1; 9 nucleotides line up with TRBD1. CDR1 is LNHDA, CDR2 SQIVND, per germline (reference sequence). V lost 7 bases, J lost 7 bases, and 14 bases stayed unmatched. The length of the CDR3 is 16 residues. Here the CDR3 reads CASKAGGTGIKNEQFF. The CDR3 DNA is TGTGCCAGTAAAGCCGGCGGGACAGGGATTAAAAATGAGCAGTTCTTC.

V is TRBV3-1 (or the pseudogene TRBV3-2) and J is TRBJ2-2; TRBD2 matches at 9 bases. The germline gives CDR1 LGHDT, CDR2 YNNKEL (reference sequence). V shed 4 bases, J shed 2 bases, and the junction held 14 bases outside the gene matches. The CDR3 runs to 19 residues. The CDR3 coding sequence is TGTGCCAGCAGCCTTCAAAGGGGATTAGCGGGGGCCAACACCGGGGAGCTGTTTTTT. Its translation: CASSLQRGLAGANTGELFF.

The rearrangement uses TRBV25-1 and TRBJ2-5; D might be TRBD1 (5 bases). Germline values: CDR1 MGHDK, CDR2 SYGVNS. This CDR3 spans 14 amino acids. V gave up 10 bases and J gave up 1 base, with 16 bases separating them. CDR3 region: CATLEDSTQETQYF. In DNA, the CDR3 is TGTGCCACCCTGGAAGACAGTACCCAAGAGACCCAGTACTTC. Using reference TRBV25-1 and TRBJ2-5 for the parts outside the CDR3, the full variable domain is EADIYQTPRYLVIGTGKKITLECSQTMGHDKMYWYQQDPGMELHLIHYSYGVNSTEKGDLSSESTVSRIRTEHFPLTLESARPSHTSQYLCATLEDSTQETQYFGPGTRLLVL.

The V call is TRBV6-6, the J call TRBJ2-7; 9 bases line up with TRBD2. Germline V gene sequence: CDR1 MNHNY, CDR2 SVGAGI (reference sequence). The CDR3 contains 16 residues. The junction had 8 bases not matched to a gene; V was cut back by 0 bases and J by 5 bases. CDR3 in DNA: TGTGCCAGCAGTTACTCCCGGTTAGCGGGGGCCCACGAGCAGTACTTC. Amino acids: CASSYSRLAGAHEQYF.

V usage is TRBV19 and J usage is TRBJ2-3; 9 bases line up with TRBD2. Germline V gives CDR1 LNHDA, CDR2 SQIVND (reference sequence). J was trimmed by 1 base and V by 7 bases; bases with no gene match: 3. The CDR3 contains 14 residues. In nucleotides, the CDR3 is TGTGCCAGTATCCCTAGCGGGGGCACAGATACGCAGTATTTT. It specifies CASIPSGGTDTQYF.

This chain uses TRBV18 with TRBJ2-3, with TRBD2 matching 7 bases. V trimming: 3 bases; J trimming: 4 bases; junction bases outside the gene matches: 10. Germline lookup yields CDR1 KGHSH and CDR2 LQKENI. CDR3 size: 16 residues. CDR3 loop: CASSPRAGSGSDTQYF. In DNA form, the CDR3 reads TGTGCCAGCTCACCTCGAGCGGGGTCGGGTTCAGATACGCAGTATTTT.

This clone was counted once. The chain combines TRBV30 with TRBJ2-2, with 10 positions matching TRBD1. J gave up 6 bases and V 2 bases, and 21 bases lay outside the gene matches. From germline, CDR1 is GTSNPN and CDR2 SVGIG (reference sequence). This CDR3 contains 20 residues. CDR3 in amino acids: CAWSRTGVLWGQGSPGELFF. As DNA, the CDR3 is TGTGCCTGGAGTCGAACAGGGGTCCTATGGGGACAGGGGTCGCCCGGGGAGCTGTTTTTT.

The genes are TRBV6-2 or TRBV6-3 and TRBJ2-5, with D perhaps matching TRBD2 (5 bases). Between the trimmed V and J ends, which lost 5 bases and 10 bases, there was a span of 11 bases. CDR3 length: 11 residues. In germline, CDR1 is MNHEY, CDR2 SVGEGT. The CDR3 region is CASSPRGDQYF. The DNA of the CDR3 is TGTGCCAGCAGTCCCCGGGGTGACCAGTACTTC.

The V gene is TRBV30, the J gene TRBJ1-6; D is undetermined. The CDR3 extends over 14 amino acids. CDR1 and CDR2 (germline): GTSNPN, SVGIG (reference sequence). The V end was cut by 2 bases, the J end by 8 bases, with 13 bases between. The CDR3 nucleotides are TGTGCCTGGAGTATTTGGATCGGAGATTCACCCCTCCACTTT. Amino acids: CAWSIWIGDSPLHF.

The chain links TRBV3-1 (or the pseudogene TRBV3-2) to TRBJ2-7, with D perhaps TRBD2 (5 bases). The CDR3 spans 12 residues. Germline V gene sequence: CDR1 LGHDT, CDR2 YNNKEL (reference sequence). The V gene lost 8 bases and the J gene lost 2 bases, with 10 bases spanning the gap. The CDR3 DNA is TGTGCCAGCGAAACGAGGGCCTACGAGCAGTACTTC. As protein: CASETRAYEQYF.

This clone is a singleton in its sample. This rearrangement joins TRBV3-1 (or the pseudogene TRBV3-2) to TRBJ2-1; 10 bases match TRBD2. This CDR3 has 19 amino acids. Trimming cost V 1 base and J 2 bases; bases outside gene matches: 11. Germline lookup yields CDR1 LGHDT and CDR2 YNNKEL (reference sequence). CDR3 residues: CASSQGERGGLLAYNEQFF. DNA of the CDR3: TGTGCCAGCAGCCAAGGGGAGCGGGGGGGCCTTTTAGCCTACAATGAGCAGTTCTTC.

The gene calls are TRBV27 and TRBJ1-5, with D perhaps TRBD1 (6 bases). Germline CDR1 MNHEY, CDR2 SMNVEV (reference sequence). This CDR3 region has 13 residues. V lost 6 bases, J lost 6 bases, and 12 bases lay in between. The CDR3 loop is CASRGTSSQPQHF. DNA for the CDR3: TGTGCCAGCAGGGGGACATCAAGTCAGCCCCAGCATTTT.